This TCR beta chain emerged from a study of post-analysis software for immune sequencing data. Unique molecular identifiers tagged the TCR beta cDNA libraries. When about 0.9 to 11 million T cells were used, they gave hundreds of thousands of cDNA molecules. In TCRdb, the PCR reads were re-called with MiXCR into one record per CDR3 protein. The table shows hundreds of thousands of distinct CDR3 sequences, with around 60% occurring only once. Specimen: blood. This TCR derives from a girl under 10 years old with multiple sclerosis.

In DNA, the CDR3 is TGTGCCAGCAGTTTCGGCCTGGGGACAGTTAGCAATCAGCCCCAGCATTTT. Amino acids: CASSFGLGTVSNQPQHF. The chain is built from TRBV12-3 or TRBV12-4 and TRBJ1-5; 7 bases line up with TRBD1. CDR3 size: 17 residues. V lost 3 bases to trimming and J lost 0 bases; unmatched junction nucleotides: 8.